Below, one T cell receptor (beta chain) is given with its context. This clonotype was counted only a few times. Its antigen specificity is not known. No base quality information exists; no much larger clone differs at one position. This entry comes from a study of regulatory T cells in long-lasting Graves disease (dated by TCRdb to the early 2020s). Background for the entire study: In the newly diagnosed Graves' disease group, patients had been taking antithyroid drugs for less than 3 months. Persistent Graves' disease patients were compared with newly diagnosed Graves' disease patients by peripheral blood TCR sequencing and RNA sequencing. The study took place in China and was registered as a clinical trial. A total of approximately 35 samples were covered by TCR sequencing, comprising some 13 persistent and 20 newly diagnosed Graves' disease patients. Here is what the overall study found, with its caveats: Lower TCR Shannon entropy and fewer highly expanded clones were observed in persistent Graves' disease patients than in newly diagnosed patients, which suggested clonal expansion. Patients with persistent disease shared more public clonotypes (around 3,000) than newly diagnosed patients did (about 1,000). The study examined only peripheral blood because the primary lesion, thyroid tissue, could not be accessed. Only the TCR beta chain was sequenced and analyzed. As a limitation, the authors acknowledged that the small sample size may reduce accuracy. TRBV28, TRBJ1-2 and TRBJ2-5 were preferentially used in persistent disease, while TRBV20-1 and TRBJ2-1 were favored in newly diagnosed disease.

A distance of 14 bases separates the germline ends of V and J, which lose 5 bases and 4 bases respectively. The germline V gene yields MGHRA for CDR1 and YSYEKL for CDR2. Taken from cysteine to phenylalanine, the CDR3 has 14 residues. Only the CDR3 region is kept as DNA, spanning 42 bases read in frame from base 1. In light of the paper, this sample's time point label describes: newly diagnosed GD, antithyroid drugs for less than 3 months. RNA was extracted from PBMCs in TRIzol for both TCR sequencing and RNA sequencing. The diagnosis of Graves' disease was made according to American Thyroid Association guidelines. Recruitment of patients was carried out at an endocrinology department in Xi'an, China. Each patient gave about 10 milliliters of peripheral blood, collected in an EDTA anticoagulant tube. Ficoll Paque Plus density gradient separation was used to isolate PBMCs, and no further T cell sorting was done. An Agilent 2100 Bioanalyzer and agarose gel were used to assess RNA quality, and a NanoDrop 2000 was used to measure RNA concentration.

The method behind the library was multiplex PCR. Sequencing was carried out with an Illumina HiSeq 4000. iRepertoire HTBI primers and Arm-PCR amplification of CDR3 regions were used to construct TCR beta libraries. PCR products were gel purified before sequencing. The original methods were these. Gene usage analysis of CDR3 amino acid clonotypes relied on the 55 to 80 TRBV and more than twelve TRBJ segments identified across samples. Filtered high-quality paired reads were merged into contigs using COPE and FqMerger. Contigs were aligned with BLAST to IMGT TRBV, TRBD and TRBJ reference genes, and CDR3 was defined per IMGT. Clonotypes above 0.1% frequency were classified as highly expanded clones. Shannon entropy was used to measure repertoire diversity, and the Gini coefficient was used to measure V-J evenness. Clonotypes shared by more than one individual were considered public. TCRdb cleaned the public reads at Q25 with fastp, built clones with MiXCR and kept in-frame beta chains. Entries that share a CDR3 protein sequence are merged under the most common genes and DNA. The V and J calls come from TCRdb's annotation, not from the publication. Recorded for this sample are approximately 250,000 distinct CDR3 sequences; around 17% of them occurred a single time. The ten largest account for about 20% of the sample.

The TCR originated in a female donor with Graves disease. The chain uses TRBV4-1 and TRBJ1-1; the D segment cannot be called with confidence. Here the sequenced sample was peripheral blood mononuclear cells (PBMCs), taken at new diagnosis, from a patient treated with antithyroid drugs. The nucleotide sequence is TGCGCCAGCAGCTACCCTGGGGAGGGCACTGAAGCTTTCTTT. This translates into CASSYPGEGTEAFF.